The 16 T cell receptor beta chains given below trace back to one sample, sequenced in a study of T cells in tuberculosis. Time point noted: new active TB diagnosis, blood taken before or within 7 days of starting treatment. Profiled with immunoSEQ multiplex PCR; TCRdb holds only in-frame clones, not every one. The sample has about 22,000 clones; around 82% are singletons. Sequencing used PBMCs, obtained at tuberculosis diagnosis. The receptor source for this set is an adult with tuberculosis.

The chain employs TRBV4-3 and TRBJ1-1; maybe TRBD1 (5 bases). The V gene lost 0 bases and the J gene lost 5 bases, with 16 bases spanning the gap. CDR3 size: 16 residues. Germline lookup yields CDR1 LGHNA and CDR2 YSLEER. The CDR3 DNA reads TGCGCCAGCAGCCAAGAAAACGGCAGGGAGGGGACTGAAGCTTTCTTT. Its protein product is CASSQENGREGTEAFF.

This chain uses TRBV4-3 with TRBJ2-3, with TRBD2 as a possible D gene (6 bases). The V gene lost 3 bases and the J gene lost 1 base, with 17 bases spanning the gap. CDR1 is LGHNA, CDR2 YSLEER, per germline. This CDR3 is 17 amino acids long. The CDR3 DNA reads TGCGCCAGCAGCCATGGAAGGCCTAGCGACGGCACAGATACGCAGTATTTT. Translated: CASSHGRPSDGTDTQYF.

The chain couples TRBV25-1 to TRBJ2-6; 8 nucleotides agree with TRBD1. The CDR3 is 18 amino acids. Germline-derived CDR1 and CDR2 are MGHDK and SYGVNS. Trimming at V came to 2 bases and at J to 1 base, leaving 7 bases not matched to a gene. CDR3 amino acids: CASSEGQGPSSGANVLTF. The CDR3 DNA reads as TGTGCCAGCAGTGAAGGACAGGGTCCTTCTTCTGGGGCCAACGTCCTGACTTTC.

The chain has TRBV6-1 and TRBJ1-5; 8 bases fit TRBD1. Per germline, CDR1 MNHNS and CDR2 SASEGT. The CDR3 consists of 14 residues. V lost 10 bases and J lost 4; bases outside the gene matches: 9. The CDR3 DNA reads TGTGCCACCGACGACAGGGGAAGGAATCAGCCCCAGCATTTT. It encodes CATDDRGRNQPQHF.

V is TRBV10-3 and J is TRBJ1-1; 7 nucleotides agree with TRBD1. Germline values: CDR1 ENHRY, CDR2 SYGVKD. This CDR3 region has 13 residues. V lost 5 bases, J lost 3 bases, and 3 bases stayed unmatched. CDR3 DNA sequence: TGTGCCATCAGTTTTGACAGGGACACTGAAGCTTTCTTT. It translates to CAISFDRDTEAFF.

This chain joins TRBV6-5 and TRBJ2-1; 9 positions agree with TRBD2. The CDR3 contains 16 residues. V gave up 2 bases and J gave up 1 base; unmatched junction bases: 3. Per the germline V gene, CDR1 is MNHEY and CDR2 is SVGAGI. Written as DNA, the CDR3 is TGTGCCAGCAGTTACGGCGGGGGGGTGTCCTACAATGAGCAGTTCTTC. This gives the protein CASSYGGGVSYNEQFF.

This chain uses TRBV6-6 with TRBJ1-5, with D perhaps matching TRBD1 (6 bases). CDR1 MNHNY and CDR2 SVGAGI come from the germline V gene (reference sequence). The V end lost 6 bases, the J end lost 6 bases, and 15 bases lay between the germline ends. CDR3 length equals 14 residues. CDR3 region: CASSSQGIAQPQHF. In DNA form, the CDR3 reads TGTGCCAGCAGCTCACAGGGAATTGCTCAGCCCCAGCATTTT.

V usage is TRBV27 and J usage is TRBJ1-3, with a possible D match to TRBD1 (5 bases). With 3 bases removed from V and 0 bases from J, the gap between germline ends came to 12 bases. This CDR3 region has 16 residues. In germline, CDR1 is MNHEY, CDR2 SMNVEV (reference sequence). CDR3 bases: TGTGCCAGCAGTTTGCTCCCAGGGAACTCTGGAAACACCATATATTTT. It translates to CASSLLPGNSGNTIYF.

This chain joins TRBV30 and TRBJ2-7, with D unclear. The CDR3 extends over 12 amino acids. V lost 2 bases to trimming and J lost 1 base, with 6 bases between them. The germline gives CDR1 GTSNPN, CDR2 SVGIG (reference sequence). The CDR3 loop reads CAWSPTSYEQYF. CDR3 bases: TGTGCCTGGAGTCCCACTTCCTACGAGCAGTACTTC.

DNA for the CDR3: TGTGCCTGGGCGGGATTGGGGAATTCACCCCTCCACTTT. Translating gives CAWAGLGNSPLHF. The rearrangement joins TRBV30 to TRBJ1-6; the D is unclear. The V end lost 5 bases, the J end lost 7 bases, and 12 bases lay between the germline ends. The germline CDR1 and CDR2 sequences are GTSNPN and SVGIG (reference sequence). CDR3 length: 13 residues.

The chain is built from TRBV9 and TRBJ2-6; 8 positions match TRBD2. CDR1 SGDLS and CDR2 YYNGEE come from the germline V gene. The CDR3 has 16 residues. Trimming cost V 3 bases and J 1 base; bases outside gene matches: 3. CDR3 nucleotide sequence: TGTGCCAGCAGCGCCGTAGCGGGATCTGGGGCCAACGTCCTGACTTTC. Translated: CASSAVAGSGANVLTF.

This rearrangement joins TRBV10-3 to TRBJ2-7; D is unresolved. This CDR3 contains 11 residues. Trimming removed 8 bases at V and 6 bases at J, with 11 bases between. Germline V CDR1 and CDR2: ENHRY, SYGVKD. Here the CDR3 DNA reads TGTGCCATCGGGCCCCTCATCGAGCAGTACTTC. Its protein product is CAIGPLIEQYF.

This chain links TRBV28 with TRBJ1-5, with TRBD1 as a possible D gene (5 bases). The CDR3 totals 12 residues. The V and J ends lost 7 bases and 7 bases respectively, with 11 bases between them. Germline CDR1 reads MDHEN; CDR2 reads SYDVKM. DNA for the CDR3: TGTGCCAGCATTTCAGGGAACCAGCCCCAGCATTTT. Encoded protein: CASISGNQPQHF. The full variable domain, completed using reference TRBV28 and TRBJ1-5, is DVKVTQSSRYLVKRTGEKVFLECVQDMDHENMFWYRQDPGLGLRLIYFSYDVKMKEKGDIPEGYSVSREKKERFSLILESASTNQTSMYLCASISGNQPQHFGDGTRLSIL.

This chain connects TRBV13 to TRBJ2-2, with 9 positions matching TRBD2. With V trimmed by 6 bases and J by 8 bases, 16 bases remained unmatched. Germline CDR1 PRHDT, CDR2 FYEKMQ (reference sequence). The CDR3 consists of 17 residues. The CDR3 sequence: CASSPSASGVISGELFF. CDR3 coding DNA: TGTGCCAGCAGTCCCAGTGCTAGCGGGGTGATATCGGGGGAGCTGTTTTTT.

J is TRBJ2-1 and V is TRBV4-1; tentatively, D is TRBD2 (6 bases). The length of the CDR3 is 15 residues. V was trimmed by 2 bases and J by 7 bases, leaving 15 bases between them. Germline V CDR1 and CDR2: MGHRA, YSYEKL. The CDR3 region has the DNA TGCGCCAGCAGCCAACGCCAGGGTGGGGGGAATGAGCAGTTCTTC. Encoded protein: CASSQRQGGGNEQFF.

DNA for the CDR3: TGTGCCAGCAGTTTGGTGGCAGGGAGGGACATTCAGTACTTC. Translating gives CASSLVAGRDIQYF. This chain connects TRBV28 to TRBJ2-4; 7 nucleotides line up with TRBD2. The CDR3 extends over 14 amino acids. V shed 3 bases and J 8 bases; nucleotides not matched to a gene: 7. The germline CDR1 and CDR2 sequences are MDHEN and SYDVKM. The full variable domain, its missing parts supplied by reference TRBV28 and TRBJ2-4, is DVKVTQSSRYLVKRTGEKVFLECVQDMDHENMFWYRQDPGLGLRLIYFSYDVKMKEKGDIPEGYSVSREKKERFSLILESASTNQTSMYLCASSLVAGRDIQYFGAGTRLSVL.